This note documents a single T cell receptor (beta chain) sequence. Its antigen remains unknown. These data are taken from a study of T cell responses to AZD1222 COVID-19 vaccine. Sequencing used immunoSEQ multiplex PCR; TCRdb keeps in-frame clones, though not all of them. The table shows some 110,000 clones, with 80% to 90% occurring only once. Trimming cost V 0 bases and J 4 bases, with 15 bases left between them. Germline-derived CDR1 and CDR2 are SGHDN and FVKESK. This CDR3 is built from 16 residues. Overall study findings and caveats: Reportedly, nearly half of unique spike TCRs recognized epitopes outside B.1.351/B.1.1.7 mutations. Seropositive status at baseline applied to only 6 or 7 AZD1222 recipients. Two AZD1222 administrations were followed by greater Spike-specific TCR breadth and depth. Repertoires were obtained solely post-peak T cell response.

The J gene is TRBJ1-2, the V gene TRBV14; TRBD1 might be the D (6 bases). The source of this sequence is an adult in good health. Sample: peripheral blood, taken on day 0 of AZD1222 vaccination. The CDR3 region is CASSQDYRGTGYGYTF. The CDR3 coding sequence is TGTGCCAGCAGCCAAGATTATAGGGGGACCGGCTATGGCTACACCTTC.